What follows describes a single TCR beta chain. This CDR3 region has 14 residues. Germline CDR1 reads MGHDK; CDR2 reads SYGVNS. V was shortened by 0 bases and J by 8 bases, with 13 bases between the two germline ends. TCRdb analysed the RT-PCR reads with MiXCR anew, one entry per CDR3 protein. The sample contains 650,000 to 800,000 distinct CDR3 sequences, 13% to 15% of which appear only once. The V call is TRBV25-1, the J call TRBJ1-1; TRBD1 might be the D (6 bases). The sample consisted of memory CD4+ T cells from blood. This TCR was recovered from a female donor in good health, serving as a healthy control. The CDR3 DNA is TGTGCCAGCAGTGAATATGGGGGGCGCCGGGAAGCTTTCTTT. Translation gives CASSEYGGRREAFF.